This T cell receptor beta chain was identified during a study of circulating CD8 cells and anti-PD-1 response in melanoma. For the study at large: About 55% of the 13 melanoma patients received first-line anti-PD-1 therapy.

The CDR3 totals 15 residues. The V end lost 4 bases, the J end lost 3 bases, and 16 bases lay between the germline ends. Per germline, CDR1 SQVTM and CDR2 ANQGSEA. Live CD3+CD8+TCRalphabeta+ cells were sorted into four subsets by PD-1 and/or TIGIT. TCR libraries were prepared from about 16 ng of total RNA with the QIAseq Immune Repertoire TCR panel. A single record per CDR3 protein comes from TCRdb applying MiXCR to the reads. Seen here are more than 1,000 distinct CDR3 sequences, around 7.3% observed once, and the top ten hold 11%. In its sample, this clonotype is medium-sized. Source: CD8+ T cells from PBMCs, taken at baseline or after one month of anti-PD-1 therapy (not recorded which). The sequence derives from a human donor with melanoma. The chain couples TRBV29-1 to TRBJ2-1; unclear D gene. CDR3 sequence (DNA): TGCAGCGTTGGGTGGGCCACACAAAGCTACAATGAGCAGTTCTTC. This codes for CSVGWATQSYNEQFF.